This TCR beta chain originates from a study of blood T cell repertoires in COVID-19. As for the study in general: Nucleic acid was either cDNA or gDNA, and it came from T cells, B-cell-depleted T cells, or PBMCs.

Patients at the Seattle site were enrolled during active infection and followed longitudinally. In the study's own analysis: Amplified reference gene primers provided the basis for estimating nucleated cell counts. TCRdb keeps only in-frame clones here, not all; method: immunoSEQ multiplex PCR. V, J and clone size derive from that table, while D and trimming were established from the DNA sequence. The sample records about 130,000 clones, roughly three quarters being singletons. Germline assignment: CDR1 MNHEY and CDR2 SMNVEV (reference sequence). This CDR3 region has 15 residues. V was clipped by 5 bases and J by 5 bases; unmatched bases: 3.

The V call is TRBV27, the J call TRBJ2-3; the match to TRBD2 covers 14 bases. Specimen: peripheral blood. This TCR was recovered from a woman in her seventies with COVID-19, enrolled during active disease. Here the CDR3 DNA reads TGTGCCAGCAGTACCGGGACTAGCGGGGGAGATACGCAGTATTTT. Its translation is CASSTGTSGGDTQYF.